This T cell receptor beta chain was sequenced in a study of tumor-infiltrating lymphocytes in localized non-small cell lung cancer. Sequenced by immunoSEQ multiplex PCR; TCRdb stores in-frame clones only, minus some. The sample carries about 7,100 clones, about 80% recorded once. A single count supports this clone. Its antigen is not identified. Findings and caveats of the study: Technical variation could not be separated from intratumor heterogeneity here. No T-cell fraction difference was seen between IM1 and IM2 tumors.

V lost 5 bases to trimming and J lost 1 base, with 13 bases between them. CDR3 length equals 15 residues. Germline-derived CDR1 and CDR2 are LNHNV and YYDKDF (reference sequence). The rearrangement uses TRBV15 and TRBJ2-3, with D possibly matching TRBD2 (6 bases). This clonotype was obtained from a human donor with non-small cell lung cancer. Material for sequencing was uninvolved lung tissue not adjacent to the tumor. CDR3 bases: TGTGCCACCAGCTTCGGCGGGAAGGGCACAGATACGCAGTATTTT. Translation gives CATSFGGKGTDTQYF.